One and the same sample provided the 27 T cell receptor beta chains below, sequenced in a study of CD8 T cells in ankylosing spondylitis. MiXCR, applied by TCRdb to the 5' RACE reads, yields one record per CDR3 protein. Seen here are 150,000 to 200,000 distinct CDR3 sequences, 11% observed once, and the top ten hold around 29%. What was sequenced was blood, either unsorted or a sorted T cell fraction (not recorded which). The receptors were sampled from a male donor with ankylosing spondylitis or in good health (not recorded which).

This clonotype turned up a few times. The chain is built from TRBV4-3 and TRBJ2-7; 7 bases are a match to TRBD2. From germline, CDR1 is LGHNA and CDR2 YSLEER. The CDR3 extends over 14 amino acids. Trimming removed 0 bases from V and 7 bases from J; junction bases left unmatched: 6. The CDR3, as DNA: TGCGCCAGCAGCCAAGACGGCAGGGAGGGTGAGCAGTACTTC. Protein: CASSQDGREGEQYF.

Regarding this clonotype: A junction boundary mismatches the germline segment, possibly from a read error. The chain combines TRBV18 with TRBJ2-7, with D perhaps matching TRBD1 (5 bases). From germline, CDR1 is KGHSH and CDR2 LQKENI. This CDR3 comprises 15 residues. The CDR3 here is CASSPPGARVYEQCF. For the CDR3, the DNA is TGTGCCAGCTCACCACCTGGGGCTAGGGTTTACGAGCAGTGCTTC.

Many counts were recorded for this clonotype. V is TRBV29-1 and J is TRBJ1-2; 9 nucleotides match TRBD1. This CDR3 spans 13 amino acids. Germline CDR1 and CDR2: SQVTM and ANQGSEA. V trimming: 8 bases; J trimming: 4 bases; junction bases outside the gene matches: 8. The chain's CDR3 is CSIKGQGSYGYTF. CDR3 sequence (DNA): TGCAGCATTAAGGGACAGGGCAGCTATGGCTACACCTTC.

This clonotype was observed a handful of times. The CDR3 is CSACFRDSGGEKLFF. The CDR3, as DNA: TGCAGCGCCTGCTTCCGGGACAGTGGGGGTGAAAAACTGTTTTTT. The chain employs TRBV29-1 and TRBJ1-4, with 7 bases that match TRBD1. The trim removed 7 bases at V and 7 bases at J, leaving 15 bases unmatched. The CDR3 runs to 15 residues. Germline CDR1 reads SQVTM; CDR2 reads ANQGSEA.

There are many counts of this clonotype. V is TRBV27 and J is TRBJ1-2; a possible D gene is TRBD1 (6 bases). The CDR3 extends over 16 amino acids. Germline CDR1 is MNHEY and CDR2 is SMNVEV (reference sequence). Trimming pared 4 bases from V and 0 bases from J, leaving 15 bases between. This chain's CDR3 is CASSYTGARPNYGYTF. The CDR3 DNA reads as TGTGCCAGCAGTTATACGGGGGCCAGGCCTAACTATGGCTACACCTTC.

In regard to this clonotype: The junction departs from germline at one end; a sequencing error may be responsible. The rearrangement links TRBV4-2 to TRBJ2-7; tentatively, D is TRBD2 (6 bases). CDR1 LGHNA and CDR2 YNFKEQ come from the germline V gene. The CDR3 totals 17 residues. This CDR3 reads CARSPGRRLVFSHEQYF. CDR3 sequence (DNA): TGTGCCAGGAGCCCCGGGCGTCGACTAGTTTTTTCCCACGAGCAGTACTTC.

This clonotype was recorded at least ten times. The V call is TRBV5-1, the J call TRBJ2-3; either TRBD1 or TRBD2 may supply D (5 bases each). Germline assignment: CDR1 SGHRS and CDR2 YFSETQ. V was pared by 4 bases and J by 2 bases, with 11 bases between. CDR3 length: 14 residues. The CDR3 region has the DNA TGCGCCAGCAGCCCGGGACGGATCACAGATACGCAGTATTTT. Amino acid sequence: CASSPGRITDTQYF.

There are many counts of this clonotype. The chain is built from TRBV6-1 and TRBJ2-1; tentatively, D is TRBD2 (7 bases). Trimming took off 5 bases at V and 8 bases at J, with 25 bases between the two ends. CDR3 size: 17 residues. Germline assignment: CDR1 MNHNS and CDR2 SASEGT. The CDR3 spells CASSPQPGGGGSYEQFF. The CDR3 nucleotides are TGTGCCAGCAGTCCACAACCCGGGGGCGGGGGATCGTATGAGCAGTTCTTC.

J is TRBJ2-7 and V is TRBV27; D might be TRBD1 or TRBD2, each matching 6 bases. Per germline, CDR1 MNHEY and CDR2 SMNVEV (reference sequence). The germline V and J ends were trimmed by 2 bases and 2 bases, with 16 bases remaining between them. The CDR3 is 16 residues long. The CDR3 DNA reads TGTGCCAGCAGTTTAAACGCGGCGGGACAAACCTACGAGCAGTACTTC. Its protein is CASSLNAAGQTYEQYF.

This clonotype was recorded many times. The chain has TRBV5-1 and TRBJ2-1; 10 bases match TRBD2. J gave up 0 bases and V 2 bases, and 17 bases lay outside the gene matches. In germline, CDR1 is SGHRS, CDR2 YFSETQ. The CDR3 has 21 amino acids. The CDR3 DNA is TGCGCCAGCAGCTTACGGCCTGTAGGACTAGCGGAAAAAAGCTCCTACAATGAGCAGTTCTTC. Amino acid sequence: CASSLRPVGLAEKSSYNEQFF. Full variable domain (outside the CDR3, taken from reference TRBV5-1 and TRBJ2-1): KAGVTQTPRYLIKTRGQQVTLSCSPISGHRSVSWYQQTPGQGLQFLFEYFSETQRNKGNFPGRFSGRQFSNSRSEMNVSTLELGDSALYLCASSLRPVGLAEKSSYNEQFFGPGTRLTVL.

This clonotype has ten or more counts. The J gene is TRBJ1-4, the V gene TRBV2; D is uncertain. The CDR3 covers 14 residues. V lost 5 bases, J lost 0 bases, and 7 bases lay in between. The germline CDR1 and CDR2 sequences are SNHLY and FYNNEI. CDR3 sequence: CASSPYSTNEKLFF. The DNA for the CDR3 is TGTGCCAGCAGTCCCTACTCAACTAATGAAAAACTGTTTTTT.

Only a few counts were recorded for this clonotype. This chain links TRBV29-1 with TRBJ1-1; the D gene is possibly TRBD1 (6 bases). Looked up from germline, CDR1 is SQVTM and CDR2 is ANQGSEA. The V gene lost 4 bases and the J gene lost 7 bases, with 13 bases spanning the gap. This CDR3 is 12 amino acids long. CDR3 loop: CSVALGAVEAFF. The CDR3 DNA reads TGCAGCGTTGCCTTGGGGGCGGTTGAAGCTTTCTTT.

This clonotype was observed a few times. The chain couples TRBV7-2 to TRBJ2-1; D may be TRBD2 (6 bases). V shed 0 bases and J shed 7 bases, with 16 bases lying between them. Germline CDR1 SGHTA, CDR2 FQGNSA. The CDR3 has 16 amino acids. In nucleotides, the CDR3 is TGTGCCAGCAGCTTAGCGGGTAGCGGAGGCCTAAATGAGCAGTTCTTC. Translation gives CASSLAGSGGLNEQFF.

This clonotype was observed at least ten times. This chain joins TRBV7-2 and TRBJ1-2; D unresolved. This CDR3 contains 13 residues. V was cut by 4 bases and J by 5 bases, with 11 bases left in between. In germline, CDR1 is SGHTA, CDR2 FQGNSA. The CDR3 spells CASSSGPQYGYTF. CDR3 nucleotide sequence: TGTGCCAGCAGCTCTGGCCCCCAATATGGCTACACCTTC.

In this sample, this clonotype turned up a few times. The J gene is TRBJ2-1, the V gene TRBV30; 7 nucleotides align to TRBD2. V lost 8 bases, J lost 3 bases, and 13 bases stayed unmatched. Germline loops: CDR1 GTSNPN, CDR2 SVGIG (reference sequence). The CDR3 runs to 15 residues. The CDR3 DNA sequence: TGTGCCGTGGACCAGGGCGGGAGCCTCTACAATGAGCAGTTCTTC. Encoded protein: CAVDQGGSLYNEQFF.

In this sample, this clonotype turned up many times. The CDR3 DNA sequence: TGTGCCAGCAGTCTAAAAGGGACAGGTGTTGAGCAGTTCTTC. Translation: CASSLKGTGVEQFF. The chain recombines TRBV27 with TRBJ2-1, with 8 bases identical to TRBD1. Looked up from germline, CDR1 is MNHEY and CDR2 is SMNVEV (reference sequence). V was pared by 5 bases and J by 9 bases, with 9 bases of the junction left unmatched. The CDR3 runs 14 residues.

This clonotype has at least ten counts. This rearrangement joins TRBV12-3 or TRBV12-4 to TRBJ2-5; possibly TRBD1 for D (5 bases). This CDR3 is 13 amino acids long. V lost 5 bases and J 5 bases, leaving 12 bases between the germline ends. As DNA, the CDR3 is TGTGCCAGCAGTAGGGGCCGTTCGGAGACCCAGTACTTC. This encodes CASSRGRSETQYF.

This clonotype was seen more than once but under ten times. The V call is TRBV7-9, the J call TRBJ2-7, with 9 bases lining up with TRBD2. CDR3 length: 14 residues. With V trimmed by 5 bases and J by 2 bases, 4 bases remained unmatched. CDR1 and CDR2 from the germline V gene are SEHNR and FQNEAQ (reference sequence). In DNA form, the CDR3 reads TGTGCCAGCAGCACAGGACTAGCGACCTACGAGCAGTACTTC. Translated: CASSTGLATYEQYF.

This clonotype was counted ten times or more. In this CDR3 the conserved last residue, phenylalanine or tryptophan, is missing, so a read error is likely. V usage is TRBV25-1 and J usage is TRBJ1-2, with TRBD1 as a possible D gene (5 bases). This CDR3 comprises 16 residues. Germline V gives CDR1 MGHDK, CDR2 SYGVNS. Trimming cost V 2 bases and J 7 bases, with 20 bases left between them. CDR3 region: CASSEHRQGGLSGYTS. As DNA, the CDR3 is TGTGCCAGCAGTGAACACCGTCAGGGAGGTCTCTCTGGCTACACCTCC.

This rearrangement joins TRBV9 to TRBJ2-6; D unclear. Trimming removed 7 bases from V and 4 bases from J, with 6 bases in between. The CDR3 is 12 residues long. Germline lookup yields CDR1 SGDLS and CDR2 YYNGEE. The CDR3 sequence is CASGAGANVLTF. The DNA for the CDR3 is TGTGCCAGCGGTGCGGGGGCCAACGTCCTGACTTTC.

This clonotype was seen ten or more times. The chain combines TRBV29-1 with TRBJ2-1, with D possibly TRBD1 on 6 matching bases. Per germline, CDR1 SQVTM and CDR2 ANQGSEA. The CDR3 spans 14 residues. V shed 2 bases and J shed 7 bases, with 15 bases lying between them. CDR3 bases: TGCAGCGTTGAAAATGGGGGCGCGAGAAATGAGCAGTTCTTC. It codes for CSVENGGARNEQFF.

This clonotype was detected many times. The chain links TRBV14 to TRBJ2-7; D is uncertain. CDR1 is SGHDN and CDR2 is FVKESK in the germline V gene. V was cut by 0 bases and J by 6 bases, with 9 bases left in between. CDR3 size: 13 residues. The CDR3 DNA is TGTGCCAGCAGCCAAGAAGTGGGTGGCGAGCAGTACTTC. It is translated as CASSQEVGGEQYF.

This clonotype appeared a few times. This chain uses TRBV3-1 with TRBJ2-1, with 9 bases matching TRBD2. Germline V gives CDR1 LGHDT, CDR2 YNNKEL (reference sequence). This CDR3 is 17 amino acids long. Unmatched junction bases numbered 15, after V lost 3 bases and J lost 9 bases. CDR3 DNA: TGTGCCAGCAGCCAGTGGGGGTTGGCGGGGGGGCCGGGTGAGCAGTTCTTC. It codes for CASSQWGLAGGPGEQFF.

There are many counts of this clonotype. At one boundary the junction diverges from the germline segment, which might be a read error. The rearrangement joins TRBV18 to TRBJ1-5; 9 bases fit TRBD1. In germline, CDR1 is KGHSH, CDR2 LQKENI. CDR3 length: 14 residues. The CDR3 DNA reads as TGCGCCAGCAGCCCCGGACAGGGGAATCAGCCCCAGCATTTT. Translated: CASSPGQGNQPQHF.

In this sample, this clonotype turned up many times. The chain has TRBV3-1 and TRBJ1-2, with 7 bases aligning to TRBD1. CDR3 length: 15 amino acids. Germline CDR1 and CDR2: LGHDT and YNNKEL (reference sequence). V trimming: 4 bases; J trimming: 0 bases; junction bases outside the gene matches: 5. DNA of the CDR3: TGTGCCAGCAGCCCCCCGGGGACAGCTAACTATGGCTACACCTTC. As protein: CASSPPGTANYGYTF.

This clonotype was seen ten or more times. This rearrangement joins TRBV20-1 to TRBJ2-3, with a possible D match to TRBD2 (5 bases). V was trimmed by 1 base and J by 3 bases, leaving 14 bases between them. Germline V gives CDR1 DFQATT, CDR2 SNEGSKA (reference sequence). The CDR3 runs to 15 residues. DNA of the CDR3: TGCAGTGCTAGAGTTGAGGGAAGAAGTACAGATACGCAGTATTTT. This gives the protein CSARVEGRSTDTQYF.

There are many counts of this clonotype. The chain uses TRBV10-3 and TRBJ1-4, with 7 bases matching TRBD1. Germline trimming cut 4 bases from V and 8 bases from J; bases unmatched to any gene: 7. This CDR3 is 14 amino acids long. Germline CDR1 reads ENHRY; CDR2 reads SYGVKD. The CDR3 spells CAISGTGDGEKLFF. In DNA form, the CDR3 reads TGTGCCATCAGTGGAACAGGGGATGGGGAAAAACTGTTTTTT.